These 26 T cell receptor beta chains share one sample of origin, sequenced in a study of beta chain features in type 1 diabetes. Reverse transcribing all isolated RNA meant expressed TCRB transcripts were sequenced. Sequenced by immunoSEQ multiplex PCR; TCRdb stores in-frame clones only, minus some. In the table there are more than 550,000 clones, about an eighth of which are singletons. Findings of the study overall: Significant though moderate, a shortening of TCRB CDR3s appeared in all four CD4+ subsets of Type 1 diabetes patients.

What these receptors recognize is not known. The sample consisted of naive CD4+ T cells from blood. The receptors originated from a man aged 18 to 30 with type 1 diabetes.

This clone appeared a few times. Written as DNA, the CDR3 is TGTGCCTGGGGACAGGGACTTTTTTACGAGCAGTACTTC. Amino acids: CAWGQGLFYEQYF. The V and J genes are TRBV30 and TRBJ2-7, with 8 bases fitting TRBD1. CDR3 size: 13 residues. Germline V lookup: CDR1 GTSNPN, CDR2 SVGIG (reference sequence). The V gene end was trimmed by 5 bases and the J gene end by 4 bases; junction bases not matched to a gene: 7.

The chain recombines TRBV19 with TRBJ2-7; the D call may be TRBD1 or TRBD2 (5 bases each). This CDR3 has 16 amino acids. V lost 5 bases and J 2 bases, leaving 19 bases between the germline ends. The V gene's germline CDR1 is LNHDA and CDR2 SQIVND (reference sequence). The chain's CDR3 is CASSDLRDGPTYEQYF. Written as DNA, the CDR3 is TGTGCCAGTAGTGACCTCCGGGACGGCCCGACCTACGAGCAGTACTTC.

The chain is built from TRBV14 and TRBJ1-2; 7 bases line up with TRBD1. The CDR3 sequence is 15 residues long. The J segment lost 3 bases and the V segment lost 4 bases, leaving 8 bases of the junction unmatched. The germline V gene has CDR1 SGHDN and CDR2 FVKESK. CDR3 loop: CASSLTGAWDYGYTF. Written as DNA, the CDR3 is TGTGCCAGCAGCCTAACAGGGGCTTGGGACTATGGCTACACCTTC.

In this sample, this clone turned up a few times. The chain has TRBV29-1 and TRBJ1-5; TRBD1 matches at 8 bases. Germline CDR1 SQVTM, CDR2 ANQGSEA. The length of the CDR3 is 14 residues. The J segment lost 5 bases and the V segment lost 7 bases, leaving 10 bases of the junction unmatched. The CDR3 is CSASFRGQDQPQHF. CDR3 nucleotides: TGCAGCGCCTCGTTCAGGGGGCAGGATCAGCCCCAGCATTTT.

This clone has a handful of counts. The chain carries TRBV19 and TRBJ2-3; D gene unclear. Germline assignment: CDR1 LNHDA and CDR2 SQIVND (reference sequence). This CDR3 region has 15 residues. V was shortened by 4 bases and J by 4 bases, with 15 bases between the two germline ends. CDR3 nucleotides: TGTGCCAGTAGTAAGTCACCGGGTTACGCAGATACGCAGTATTTT. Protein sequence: CASSKSPGYADTQYF.

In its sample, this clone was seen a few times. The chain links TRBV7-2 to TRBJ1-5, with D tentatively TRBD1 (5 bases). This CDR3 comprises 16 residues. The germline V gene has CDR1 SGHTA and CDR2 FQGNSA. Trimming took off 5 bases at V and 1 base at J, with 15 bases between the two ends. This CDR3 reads CASSPRQGDSNQPQHF. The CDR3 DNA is TGTGCCAGCAGCCCCCGCCAGGGTGACAGCAATCAGCCCCAGCATTTT.

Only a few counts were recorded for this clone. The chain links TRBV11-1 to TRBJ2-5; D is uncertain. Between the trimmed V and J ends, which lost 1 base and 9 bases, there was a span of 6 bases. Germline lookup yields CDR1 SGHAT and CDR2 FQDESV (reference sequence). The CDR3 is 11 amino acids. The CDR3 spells CASSLDVPQYF. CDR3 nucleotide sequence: TGTGCCAGCAGCTTAGACGTCCCCCAGTACTTC.

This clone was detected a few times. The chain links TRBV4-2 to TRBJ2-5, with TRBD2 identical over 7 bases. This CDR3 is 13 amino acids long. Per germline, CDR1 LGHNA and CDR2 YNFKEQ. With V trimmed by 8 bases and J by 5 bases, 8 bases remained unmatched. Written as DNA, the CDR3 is TGTGCCAGCTCGCCGGGGGAGGGTGAGACCCAGTACTTC. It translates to CASSPGEGETQYF.

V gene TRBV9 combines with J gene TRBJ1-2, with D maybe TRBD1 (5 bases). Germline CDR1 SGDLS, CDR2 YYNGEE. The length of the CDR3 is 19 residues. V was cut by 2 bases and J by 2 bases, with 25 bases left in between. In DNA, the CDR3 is TGTGCCAGCAGCGTCGCCGCCGGGACCCCTTTGGTAGGCAACTATGGCTACACCTTC. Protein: CASSVAAGTPLVGNYGYTF.

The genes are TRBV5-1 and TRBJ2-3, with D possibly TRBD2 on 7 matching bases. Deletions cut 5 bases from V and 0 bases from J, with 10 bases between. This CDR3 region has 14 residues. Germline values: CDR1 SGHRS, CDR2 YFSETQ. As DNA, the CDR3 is TGCGCCAGCAGAGGGGGGGCTAGCACAGATACGCAGTATTTT. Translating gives CASRGGASTDTQYF.

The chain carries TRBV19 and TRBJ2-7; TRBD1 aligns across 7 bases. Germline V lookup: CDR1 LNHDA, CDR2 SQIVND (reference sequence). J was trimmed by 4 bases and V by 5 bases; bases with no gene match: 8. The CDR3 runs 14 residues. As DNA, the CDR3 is TGTGCCAGTAGTCCGAGTAGGGGGCCGTACGAGCAGTACTTC. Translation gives CASSPSRGPYEQYF.

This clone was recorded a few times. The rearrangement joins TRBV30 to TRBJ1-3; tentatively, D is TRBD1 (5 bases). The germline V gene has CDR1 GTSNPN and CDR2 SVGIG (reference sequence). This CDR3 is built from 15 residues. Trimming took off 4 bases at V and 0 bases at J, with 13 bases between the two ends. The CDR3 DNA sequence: TGTGCCTGGACCGGGGGAAATTACTCTGGAAACACCATATATTTT. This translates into CAWTGGNYSGNTIYF.

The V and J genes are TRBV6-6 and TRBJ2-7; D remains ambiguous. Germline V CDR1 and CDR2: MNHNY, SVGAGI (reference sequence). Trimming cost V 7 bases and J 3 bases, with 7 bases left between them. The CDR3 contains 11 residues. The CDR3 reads CASTAFYEQYF. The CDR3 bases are TGTGCCAGCACCGCTTTCTACGAGCAGTACTTC.

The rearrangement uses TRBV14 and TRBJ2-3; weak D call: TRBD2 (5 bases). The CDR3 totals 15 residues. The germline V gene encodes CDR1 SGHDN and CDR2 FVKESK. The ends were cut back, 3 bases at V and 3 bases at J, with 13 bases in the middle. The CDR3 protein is CASSHLLVSTDTQYF. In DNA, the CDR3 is TGTGCCAGCAGCCACCTACTAGTATCGACAGATACGCAGTATTTT.

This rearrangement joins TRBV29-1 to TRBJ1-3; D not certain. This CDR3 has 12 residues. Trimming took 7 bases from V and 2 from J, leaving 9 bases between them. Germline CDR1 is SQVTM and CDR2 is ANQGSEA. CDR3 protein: CSGSETGNTIYF. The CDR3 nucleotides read TGCAGCGGCTCGGAGACTGGAAACACCATATATTTT.

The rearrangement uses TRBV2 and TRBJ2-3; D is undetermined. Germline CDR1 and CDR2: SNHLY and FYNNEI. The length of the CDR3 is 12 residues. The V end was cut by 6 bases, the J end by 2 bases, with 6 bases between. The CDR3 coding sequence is TGTGCCAGCAGCAGGAACACAGATACGCAGTATTTT. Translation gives CASSRNTDTQYF.

CDR3 amino acids: CASSPRTVAVTEAFF. In nucleotides, the CDR3 is TGTGCCAGCAGCCCCAGGACTGTCGCGGTCACTGAAGCTTTCTTT. The chain is built from TRBV7-2 and TRBJ1-1, with no clear D. Germline CDR1 and CDR2: SGHTA and FQGNSA. Between the trimmed V and J ends, which lost 5 bases and 4 bases, there was a span of 17 bases. The CDR3 contains 15 residues.

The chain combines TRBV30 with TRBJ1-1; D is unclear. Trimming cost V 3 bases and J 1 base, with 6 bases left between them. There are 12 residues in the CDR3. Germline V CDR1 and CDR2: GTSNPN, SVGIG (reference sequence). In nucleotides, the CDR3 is TGTGCCTGGAGGCTCAGGAACACTGAAGCTTTCTTT. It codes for CAWRLRNTEAFF. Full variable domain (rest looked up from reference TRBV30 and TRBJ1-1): SQTIHQWPATLVQPVGSPLSLECTVEGTSNPNLYWYRQAAGRGLQLLFYSVGIGQISSEVPQNLSASRPQDRQFILSSKKLLLSDSGFYLCAWRLRNTEAFFGQGTRLTVV.

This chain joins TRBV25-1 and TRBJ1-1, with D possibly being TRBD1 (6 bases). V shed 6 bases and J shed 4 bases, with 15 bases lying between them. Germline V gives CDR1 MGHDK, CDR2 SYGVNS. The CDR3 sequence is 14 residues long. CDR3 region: CASSARGGFTEAFF. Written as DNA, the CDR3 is TGTGCCAGCAGCGCCCGGGGGGGCTTCACTGAAGCTTTCTTT.

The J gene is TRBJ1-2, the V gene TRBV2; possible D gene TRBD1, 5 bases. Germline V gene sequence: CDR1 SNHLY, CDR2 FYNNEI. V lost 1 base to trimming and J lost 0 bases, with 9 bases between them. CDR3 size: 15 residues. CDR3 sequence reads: CASSEDWGANYGYTF. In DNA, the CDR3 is TGTGCCAGCAGTGAAGACTGGGGCGCTAACTATGGCTACACCTTC.

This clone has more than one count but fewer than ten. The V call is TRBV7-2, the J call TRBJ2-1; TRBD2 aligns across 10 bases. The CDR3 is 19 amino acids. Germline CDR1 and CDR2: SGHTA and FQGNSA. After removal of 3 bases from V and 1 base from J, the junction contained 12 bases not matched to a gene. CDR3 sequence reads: CASSFPRRLAGPSYNEQFF. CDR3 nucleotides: TGTGCCAGCAGCTTTCCCAGACGACTAGCGGGCCCTTCCTACAATGAGCAGTTCTTC. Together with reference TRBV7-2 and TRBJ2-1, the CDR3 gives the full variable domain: GAGVSQSPSNKVTEKGKDVELRCDPISGHTALYWYRQSLGQGLEFLIYFQGNSAPDKSGLPSDRFSAERTGGSVSTLTIQRTQQEDSAVYLCASSFPRRLAGPSYNEQFFGPGTRLTVL.

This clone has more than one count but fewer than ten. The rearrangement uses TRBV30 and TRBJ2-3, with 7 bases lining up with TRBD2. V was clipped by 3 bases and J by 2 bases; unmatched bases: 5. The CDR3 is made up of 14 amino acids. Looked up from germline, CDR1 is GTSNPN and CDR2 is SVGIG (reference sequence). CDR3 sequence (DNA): TGTGCCTGGAGAATCAGCGGGGCCACAGATACGCAGTATTTT. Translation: CAWRISGATDTQYF.

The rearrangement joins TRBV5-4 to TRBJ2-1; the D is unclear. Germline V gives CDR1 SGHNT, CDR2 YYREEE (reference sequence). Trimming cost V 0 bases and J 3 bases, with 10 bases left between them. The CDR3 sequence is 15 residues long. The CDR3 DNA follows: TGTGCCAGCAGCTTGGTCGGAGTTGGCTACAATGAGCAGTTCTTC. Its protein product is CASSLVGVGYNEQFF.

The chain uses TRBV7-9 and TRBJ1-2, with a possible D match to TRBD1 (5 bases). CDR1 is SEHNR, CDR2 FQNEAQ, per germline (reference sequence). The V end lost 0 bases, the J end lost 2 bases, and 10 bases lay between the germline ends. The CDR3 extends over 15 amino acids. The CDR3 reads CASSLAQGANYGYTF. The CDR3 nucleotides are TGTGCCAGCAGCTTAGCGCAGGGTGCGAACTATGGCTACACCTTC. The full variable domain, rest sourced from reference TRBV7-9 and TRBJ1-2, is DTGVSQNPRHKITKRGQNVTFRCDPISEHNRLYWYRQTLGQGPEFLTYFQNEAQLEKSRLLSDRFSAERPKGSFSTLEIQRTEQGDSAMYLCASSLAQGANYGYTFGSGTRLTVV.

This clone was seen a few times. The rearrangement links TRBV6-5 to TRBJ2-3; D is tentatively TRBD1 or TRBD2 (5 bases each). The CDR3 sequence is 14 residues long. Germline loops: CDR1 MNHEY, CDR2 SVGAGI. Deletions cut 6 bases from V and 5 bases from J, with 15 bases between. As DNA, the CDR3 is TGTGCCAGCAGCCACTCGGGGCACAGAGATACGCAGTATTTT. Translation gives CASSHSGHRDTQYF.

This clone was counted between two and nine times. Here the CDR3 reads CASSGPGGTQYF. As DNA, the CDR3 is TGTGCCAGCAGTGGCCCAGGGGGTACGCAGTATTTT. The J gene is TRBJ2-3, the V gene TRBV6-5; 7 bases are a match to TRBD1. Trimming cost V 5 bases and J 8 bases; bases outside gene matches: 4. This CDR3 spans 12 amino acids. CDR1 MNHEY and CDR2 SVGAGI come from the germline V gene.